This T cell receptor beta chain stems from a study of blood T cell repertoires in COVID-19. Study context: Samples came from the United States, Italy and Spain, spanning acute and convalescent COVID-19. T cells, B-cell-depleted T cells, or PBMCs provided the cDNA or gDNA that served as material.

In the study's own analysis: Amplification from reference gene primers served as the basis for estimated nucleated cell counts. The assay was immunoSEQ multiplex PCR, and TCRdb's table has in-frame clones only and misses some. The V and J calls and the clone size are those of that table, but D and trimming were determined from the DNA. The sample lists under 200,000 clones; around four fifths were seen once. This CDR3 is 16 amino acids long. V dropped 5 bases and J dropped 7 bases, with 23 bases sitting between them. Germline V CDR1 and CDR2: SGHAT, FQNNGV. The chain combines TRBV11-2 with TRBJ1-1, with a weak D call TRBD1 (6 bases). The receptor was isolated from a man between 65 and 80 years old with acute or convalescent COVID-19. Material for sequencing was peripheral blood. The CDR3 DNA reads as TGTGCCAGCAGCCTGACAGGTCTTAGGTCCGGACATGAAGCTTTCTTT. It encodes CASSLTGLRSGHEAFF. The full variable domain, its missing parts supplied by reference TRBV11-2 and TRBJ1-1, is EAGVAQSPRYKIIEKRQSVAFWCNPISGHATLYWYQQILGQGPKLLIQFQNNGVVDDSQLPKDRFSAERLKGVDSTLKIQPAKLEDSAVYLCASSLTGLRSGHEAFFGQGTRLTVV.